Listed below are T cell receptor beta chains from one sample, sequenced in a study of human T cells and chemical hapten exposure. TCRdb called the RACE reads again in MiXCR, with one record for every CDR3 protein. The sample consists of about 160,000 distinct CDR3 sequences, 28% of them appearing once. Here the sequenced sample was whole blood, taken in connection with sensitization to the hapten diphenylcyclopropenone (DPC). These receptors came from a young woman with alopecia areata. Some clones in this sample may be carry-over from other donors' samples. The CDR3 runs from the conserved cysteine through the conserved F or W. The D gene is left open where the match is weak. Rows may omit the clone size; those that give it use once, few, many or a size class.

J gene: TRBJ2-3; D gene: NA; V gene: TRBV4-1; clone size: NA; CDR3 DNA: TGCGCCAGCAGCCCCGAATACCGCACAGATACGCAGTATTTT; CDR3 protein: CASSPEYRTDTQYF
J gene: TRBJ2-3; D gene: NA; V gene: TRBV13; clone size: many; CDR3 DNA: TGTGCCAGCAGCTTACAGCGGATAAGCACAGATACGCAGTATTTT; CDR3 protein: CASSLQRISTDTQYF
J gene: TRBJ2-6; D gene: NA; V gene: TRBV9; clone size: few; CDR3 DNA: TGTGCCAGCAGCGTAACAGGTCCTCCGGGGGCCAACGTCCTGACTTTC; CDR3 protein: CASSVTGPPGANVLTF
J gene: TRBJ2-7; D gene: TRBD2; V gene: TRBV7-2; clone size: NA; CDR3 DNA: TGTGCCAGCAGAGAGTTCGCGGGGGGGGGTTCCTACGAGCAGTACTTC; CDR3 protein: CASREFAGGGSYEQYF
J gene: TRBJ2-3; D gene: NA; V gene: TRBV15; clone size: few; CDR3 DNA: TGTGCCACCAGCAGAGATCGGGTTATACAGTATTTT; CDR3 protein: CATSRDRVIQYF
J gene: TRBJ2-1; D gene: TRBD2; V gene: TRBV29-1; clone size: many; CDR3 DNA: TGCAGCGTTGATGGGCTAGCGGGAGCGAAGCCCTACAATGAGCAGTTCTTC; CDR3 protein: CSVDGLAGAKPYNEQFF
J gene: TRBJ2-3; D gene: NA; V gene: TRBV7-2; clone size: few; CDR3 DNA: TGTGCCAGCAGCCCCGGGACATCAAGCACAGATACGCAGTATTTT; CDR3 protein: CASSPGTSSTDTQYF
J gene: TRBJ2-6; D gene: TRBD1; V gene: TRBV24-1; clone size: NA; CDR3 DNA: TGTGCCACCGAGGACAGGGCTGCCAACGTCCTGACTTTC; CDR3 protein: CATEDRAANVLTF
J gene: TRBJ2-1; D gene: NA; V gene: TRBV9; clone size: NA; CDR3 DNA: TGTGCCAGCAGCGCCCTTTTAGGGTCTGTTGAGCAGTTCTTC; CDR3 protein: CASSALLGSVEQFF
J gene: TRBJ2-7; D gene: NA; V gene: TRBV7-2; clone size: NA; CDR3 DNA: TGTGCCAGCAGCTTTCCCCACCTCGAGCAGTACTTC; CDR3 protein: CASSFPHLEQYF
J gene: TRBJ2-5; D gene: NA; V gene: TRBV7-3; clone size: few; CDR3 DNA: TGTGCCAGCAGCCCTCAGCCCCAAGAGACCCAGTACTTC; CDR3 protein: CASSPQPQETQYF
J gene: TRBJ2-7; D gene: NA; V gene: TRBV4-1; clone size: NA; CDR3 DNA: TGCGCCAGCAGCCTCGGGATCAACTACGAGCAGTACTTC; CDR3 protein: CASSLGINYEQYF
J gene: TRBJ1-2; D gene: NA; V gene: TRBV29-1; clone size: NA; CDR3 DNA: TGCAGCGTTGAAAGGGTAGCCCCCTATGGCTACACCTTC; CDR3 protein: CSVERVAPYGYTF
J gene: TRBJ1-1; D gene: TRBD1; V gene: TRBV14; clone size: NA; CDR3 DNA: TGTGCCAGCAGCCAAGCCGAGACAGGGTTGGAAGCTTTCTTT; CDR3 protein: CASSQAETGLEAFF
J gene: TRBJ2-1; D gene: TRBD1; V gene: TRBV2; clone size: NA; CDR3 DNA: TGTGCCAACGACGACAGGGCCAATGAGCAGTTCTTC; CDR3 protein: CANDDRANEQFF
J gene: TRBJ2-1; D gene: TRBD1; V gene: TRBV10-3; clone size: many; CDR3 DNA: TGTGCCATCGGTCAGGGGGCCGATTACAATGAGCAGTTCTTC; CDR3 protein: CAIGQGADYNEQFF
J gene: TRBJ1-2; D gene: NA; V gene: TRBV6-6; clone size: NA; CDR3 DNA: TGTGCCAGCAGTGGACAGCTGAACTATGGCTACACCTTC; CDR3 protein: CASSGQLNYGYTF
J gene: TRBJ1-5; D gene: NA; V gene: TRBV7-2; clone size: few; CDR3 DNA: TGTGCCAGCAGCTTGTCCGGAAGTCAGCCCCAGCATTTT; CDR3 protein: CASSLSGSQPQHF
J gene: TRBJ1-4; D gene: NA; V gene: TRBV7-6; clone size: NA; CDR3 DNA: TGTGCCAGCAGTTCTACAGGGTACGCAACTAATGAAAAACTGTTTTTT; CDR3 protein: CASSSTGYATNEKLFF
J gene: TRBJ2-5; D gene: NA; V gene: TRBV9; clone size: NA; CDR3 DNA: TGTGCCAGCAGCCTAAGCCGGGCCGTTGGTGAGACCCAGTACTTC; CDR3 protein: CASSLSRAVGETQYF
J gene: TRBJ2-7; D gene: NA; V gene: TRBV2; clone size: few; CDR3 DNA: TGTGCCAGCAGTGAAGCCTACGAGCAGTACTTC; CDR3 protein: CASSEAYEQYF
J gene: TRBJ2-1; D gene: TRBD2; V gene: TRBV4-1; clone size: few; CDR3 DNA: TGCGCCAGCAGCCAAGTCTCGGGACTACCCCACAATGAGCAGTTCTTC; CDR3 protein: CASSQVSGLPHNEQFF
J gene: TRBJ2-7; D gene: NA; V gene: TRBV9; clone size: few; CDR3 DNA: TGTGCCAGCAGCGGTCGACAGAACGAGCAGTACTTC; CDR3 protein: CASSGRQNEQYF
J gene: TRBJ2-7; D gene: TRBD1; V gene: TRBV7-9; clone size: few; CDR3 DNA: TGTGCCAGCAGCAGAAAACAGGGGTTCGAGCAGTACTTC; CDR3 protein: CASSRKQGFEQYF
J gene: TRBJ2-1; D gene: TRBD1; V gene: TRBV11-2; clone size: many; CDR3 DNA: TGTGCCAGCAGCTTAGAATCAGGGGGATTATTTCATGAGCAGTTCTTC; CDR3 protein: CASSLESGGLFHEQFF
J gene: TRBJ2-6; D gene: TRBD2; V gene: TRBV12-3/TRBV12-4; clone size: NA; CDR3 DNA: TGTGCCAGCAGTATGGGGGAGGGCAACTCTGGGGCCAACGTCCTGACTTTC; CDR3 protein: CASSMGEGNSGANVLTF
J gene: TRBJ2-3; D gene: TRBD2; V gene: TRBV15; clone size: few; CDR3 DNA: TGTGCCACCAGCAGGAGCGGGAGAGGAGCAGATACGCAGTATTTT; CDR3 protein: CATSRSGRGADTQYF
J gene: TRBJ1-1; D gene: NA; V gene: TRBV28; clone size: NA; CDR3 DNA: TGTGCCAGCAGGGTCCAGGGAAACACTGAAGCTTTCTTT; CDR3 protein: CASRVQGNTEAFF
J gene: TRBJ1-1; D gene: NA; V gene: TRBV4-2; clone size: few; CDR3 DNA: TGTGCCAGCAGCCAAGCCGGGACCATGAACACTGAAGCTTTCTTT; CDR3 protein: CASSQAGTMNTEAFF
J gene: TRBJ1-6; D gene: TRBD1; V gene: TRBV27; clone size: few; CDR3 DNA: TGTGCCAGCAGGAGGGGGCGAGAGGGGAGAGGTTCACCCCTCCACTTT; CDR3 protein: CASRRGREGRGSPLHF
J gene: TRBJ2-7; D gene: NA; V gene: TRBV20-1; clone size: NA; CDR3 DNA: TGCAGTGCTACTAGGGCCGGATTCGTCCTGTCAGCCACCACCTACGAGCAGTACTTC; CDR3 protein: CSATRAGFVLSATTYEQYF
J gene: TRBJ1-5; D gene: NA; V gene: TRBV7-2; clone size: few; CDR3 DNA: TGTGCCAGCAGCTTAGCTTCGACAGGCACTCAGCCCCAGCATTTT; CDR3 protein: CASSLASTGTQPQHF
J gene: TRBJ1-2; D gene: NA; V gene: TRBV29-1; clone size: many; CDR3 DNA: TGCAGCGTGCGCGTCGATGGCTACACCTTC; CDR3 protein: CSVRVDGYTF
J gene: TRBJ2-7; D gene: TRBD1; V gene: TRBV4-1; clone size: NA; CDR3 DNA: TGCGCCAGCAGCCAATCCTTACAACAGGGGGGCTACGAGCAGTACTTC; CDR3 protein: CASSQSLQQGGYEQYF
J gene: TRBJ1-2; D gene: NA; V gene: TRBV2; clone size: few; CDR3 DNA: TGTGCCAGCAGTGTTTCCCGGAACTATGGCTACACCTTC; CDR3 protein: CASSVSRNYGYTF
J gene: TRBJ1-1; D gene: NA; V gene: TRBV29-1; clone size: few; CDR3 DNA: TGCAGCGTTGAGGTGGACGGGACTGAAGCTTTCTTT; CDR3 protein: CSVEVDGTEAFF
J gene: TRBJ2-1; D gene: TRBD1; V gene: TRBV6-4; clone size: NA; CDR3 DNA: TGTGCCAGCAGTCCGGGACAGGGAGGCGATGAGCAGTTCTTC; CDR3 protein: CASSPGQGGDEQFF
J gene: TRBJ2-7; D gene: NA; V gene: TRBV25-1; clone size: few; CDR3 DNA: TGTGCCAGCCCGAGCTCCTACGAGCAGTACTTC; CDR3 protein: CASPSSYEQYF
J gene: TRBJ2-7; D gene: NA; V gene: TRBV29-1; clone size: few; CDR3 DNA: TGCAGCGTTGAACCGGGGCCGGCGACTAACGAGCAGTACTTC; CDR3 protein: CSVEPGPATNEQYF
J gene: TRBJ2-2; D gene: NA; V gene: TRBV4-3; clone size: NA; CDR3 DNA: TGCGCCAGCAGCCAAGATAGGGGTTTCGCGAACACCGGGGAGCTGTTTTTT; CDR3 protein: CASSQDRGFANTGELFF
J gene: TRBJ1-2; D gene: NA; V gene: TRBV20-1; clone size: few; CDR3 DNA: TGCAGTGCCTCAGGCATGGCTAACTATGGCTACACCTTC; CDR3 protein: CSASGMANYGYTF